The clone carrying this T cell receptor (beta chain) was detected only once. The antigen is undetermined. This CDR3 spans 13 amino acids. Germline loops: CDR1 SQVTM, CDR2 ANQGSEA. These data belong to a study of cytomegalovirus exposure and HLA in healthy donors. Study-level findings and limits: Prior analysis indicated that the majority of TCR beta V segments exhibited productivity approximately 87% or approximately 30% of the time. Rarity marked most TCR sequences, yet some public TCRs occurred in many donors. In a later analysis, parvovirus B19, influenza, CMV and Epstein-Barr virus appeared linked to several top co-occurrence clusters.

In the PCR, 60 Vbeta and 13 Jbeta primers were used. TCRdb's table, derived via immunoSEQ multiplex PCR, lists solely in-frame clones and lacks some. The sample includes more than 130,000 clones, roughly three quarters of them seen just once. The specimen sequenced was PBMCs. This receptor was taken from a man between 18 and 35 years old in good health and CMV-seronegative. The genes are TRBV29-1 and TRBJ1-2; TRBD1 is a possible D gene (5 bases). The CDR3 region has the DNA TGCAGTAGCTCGGGGGGGGATGGTTATGGCTACACCTTC. Its protein is CSSSGGDGYGYTF.